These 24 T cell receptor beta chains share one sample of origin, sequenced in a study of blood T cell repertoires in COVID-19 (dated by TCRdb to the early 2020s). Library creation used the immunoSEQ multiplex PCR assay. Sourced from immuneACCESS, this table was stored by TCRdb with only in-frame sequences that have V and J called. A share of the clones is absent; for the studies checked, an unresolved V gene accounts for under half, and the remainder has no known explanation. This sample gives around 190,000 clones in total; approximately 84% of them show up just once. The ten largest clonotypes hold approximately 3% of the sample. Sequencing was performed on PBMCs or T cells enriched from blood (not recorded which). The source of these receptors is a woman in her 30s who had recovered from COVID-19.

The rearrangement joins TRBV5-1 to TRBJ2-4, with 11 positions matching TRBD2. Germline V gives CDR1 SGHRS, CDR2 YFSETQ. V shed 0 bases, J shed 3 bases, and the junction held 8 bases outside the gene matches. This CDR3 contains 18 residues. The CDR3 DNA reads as TGCGCCAGCAGCTTGGCCCCGCTAGCGGGAGGAGGCAAAAACATTCAGTACTTC. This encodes CASSLAPLAGGGKNIQYF.

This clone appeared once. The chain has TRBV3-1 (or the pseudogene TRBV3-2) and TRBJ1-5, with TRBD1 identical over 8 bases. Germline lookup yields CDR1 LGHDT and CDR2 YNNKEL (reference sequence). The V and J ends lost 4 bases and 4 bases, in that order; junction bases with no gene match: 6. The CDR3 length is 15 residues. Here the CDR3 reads CASSLAGQGNQPQHF. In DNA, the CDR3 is TGTGCCAGCAGCCTAGCAGGACAGGGTAATCAGCCCCAGCATTTT.

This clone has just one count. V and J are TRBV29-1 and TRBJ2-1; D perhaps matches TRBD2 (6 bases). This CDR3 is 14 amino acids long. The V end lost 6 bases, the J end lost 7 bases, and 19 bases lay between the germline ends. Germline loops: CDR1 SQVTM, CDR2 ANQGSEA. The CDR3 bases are TGCAGCGTAGGAGGAGGGTGGCTCGGGAATGAGCAGTTCTTC. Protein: CSVGGGWLGNEQFF.

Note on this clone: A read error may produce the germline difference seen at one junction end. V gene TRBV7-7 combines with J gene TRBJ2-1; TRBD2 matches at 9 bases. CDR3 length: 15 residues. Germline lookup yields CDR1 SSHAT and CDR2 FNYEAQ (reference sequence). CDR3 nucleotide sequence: TGTGCTAGCAGCCTCTCTAGCGGGAAGAACAATGAGCAGTTCTTC. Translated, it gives CASSLSSGKNNEQFF.

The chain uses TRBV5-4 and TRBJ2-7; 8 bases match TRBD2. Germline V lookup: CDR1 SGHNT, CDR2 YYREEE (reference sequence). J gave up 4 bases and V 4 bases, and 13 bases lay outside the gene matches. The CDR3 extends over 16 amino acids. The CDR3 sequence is CASSKYSGTRGYEQYF. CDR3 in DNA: TGTGCCAGCAGCAAGTACTCCGGGACTAGGGGTTACGAGCAGTACTTC. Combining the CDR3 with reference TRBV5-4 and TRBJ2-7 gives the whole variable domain ETGVTQSPTHLIKTRGQQVTLRCSSQSGHNTVSWYQQALGQGPQFIFQYYREEENGRGNFPPRFSGLQFPNYSSELNVNALELDDSALYLCASSKYSGTRGYEQYFGPGTRLTVT.

The CDR3 is CASSESEGPYEQYF. CDR3 bases: TGTGCCAGTAGTGAGTCGGAGGGTCCCTACGAGCAGTACTTC. The V and J genes are TRBV19 and TRBJ2-7; a weak D match, TRBD2 (6 bases). Trimming stripped 5 bases from V and 2 bases from J, with 13 bases between. The length of the CDR3 is 14 residues. Germline V gene data show CDR1 as LNHDA and CDR2 as SQIVND (reference sequence).

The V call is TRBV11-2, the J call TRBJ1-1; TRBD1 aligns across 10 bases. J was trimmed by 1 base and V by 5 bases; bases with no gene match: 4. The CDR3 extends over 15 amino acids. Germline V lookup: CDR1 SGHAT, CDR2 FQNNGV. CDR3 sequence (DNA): TGTGCCAGCAGCCCCTGGGACAGGGGGAACACTGAAGCTTTCTTT. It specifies CASSPWDRGNTEAFF.

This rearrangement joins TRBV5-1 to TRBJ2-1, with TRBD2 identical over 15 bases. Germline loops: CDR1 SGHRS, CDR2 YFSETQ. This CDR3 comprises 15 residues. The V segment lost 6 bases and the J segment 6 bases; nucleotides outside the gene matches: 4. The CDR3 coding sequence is TGCGCCAGCAAGGGACTAGCGGGAGGTTTCAATGAGCAGTTCTTC. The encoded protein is CASKGLAGGFNEQFF.

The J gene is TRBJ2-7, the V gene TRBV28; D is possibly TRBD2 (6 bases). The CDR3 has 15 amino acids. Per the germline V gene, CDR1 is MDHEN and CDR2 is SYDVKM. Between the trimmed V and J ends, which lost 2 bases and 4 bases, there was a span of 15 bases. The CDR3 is CASSLPGLGGYEQYF. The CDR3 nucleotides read TGTGCCAGCAGTTTACCCGGCCTGGGGGGATACGAGCAGTACTTC. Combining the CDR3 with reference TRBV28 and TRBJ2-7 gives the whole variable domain DVKVTQSSRYLVKRTGEKVFLECVQDMDHENMFWYRQDPGLGLRLIYFSYDVKMKEKGDIPEGYSVSREKKERFSLILESASTNQTSMYLCASSLPGLGGYEQYFGPGTRLTVT.

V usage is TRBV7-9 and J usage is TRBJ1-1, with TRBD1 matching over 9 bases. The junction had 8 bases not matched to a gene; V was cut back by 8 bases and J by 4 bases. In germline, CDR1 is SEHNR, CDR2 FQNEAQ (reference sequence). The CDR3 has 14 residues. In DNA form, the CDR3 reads TGTGCCAGCCATAGGACAGGGGAGGGCACTGAAGCTTTCTTT. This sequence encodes CASHRTGEGTEAFF.

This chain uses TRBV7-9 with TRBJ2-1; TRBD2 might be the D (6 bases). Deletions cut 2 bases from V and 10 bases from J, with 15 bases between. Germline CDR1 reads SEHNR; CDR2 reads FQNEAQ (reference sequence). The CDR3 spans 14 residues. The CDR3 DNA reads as TGTGCCAGCAGCTTATCGCCGGGGGTCCAGGAGCAGTTCTTC. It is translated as CASSLSPGVQEQFF. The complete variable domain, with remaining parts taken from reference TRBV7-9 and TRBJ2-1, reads DTGVSQNPRHKITKRGQNVTFRCDPISEHNRLYWYRQTLGQGPEFLTYFQNEAQLEKSRLLSDRFSAERPKGSFSTLEIQRTEQGDSAMYLCASSLSPGVQEQFFGPGTRLTVL.

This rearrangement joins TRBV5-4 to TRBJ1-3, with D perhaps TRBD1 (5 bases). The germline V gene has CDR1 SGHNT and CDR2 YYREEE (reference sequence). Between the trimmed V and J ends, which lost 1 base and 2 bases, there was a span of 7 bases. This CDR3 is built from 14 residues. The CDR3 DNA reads TGTGCCAGCAGCTTGCAGGGAACTGGAAACACCATATATTTT. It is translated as CASSLQGTGNTIYF.

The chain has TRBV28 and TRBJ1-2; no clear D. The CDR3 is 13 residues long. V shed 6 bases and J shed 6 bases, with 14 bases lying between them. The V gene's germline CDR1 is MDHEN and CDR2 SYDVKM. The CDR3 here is CASRNLSLDGYTF. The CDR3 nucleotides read TGTGCCAGCAGAAACCTAAGTCTCGATGGCTACACCTTC.

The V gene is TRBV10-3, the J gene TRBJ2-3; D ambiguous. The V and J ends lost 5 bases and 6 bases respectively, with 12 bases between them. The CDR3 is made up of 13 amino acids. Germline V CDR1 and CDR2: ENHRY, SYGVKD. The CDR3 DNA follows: TGTGCCATCAGTTCTGCAGGCCGGGATACGCAGTATTTT. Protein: CAISSAGRDTQYF.

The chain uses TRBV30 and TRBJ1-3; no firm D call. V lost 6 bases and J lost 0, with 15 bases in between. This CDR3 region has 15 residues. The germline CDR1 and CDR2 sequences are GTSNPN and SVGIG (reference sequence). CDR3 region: CACLSFGSSGNTIYF. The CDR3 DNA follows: TGTGCCTGTTTATCTTTTGGGAGCTCTGGAAACACCATATATTTT.

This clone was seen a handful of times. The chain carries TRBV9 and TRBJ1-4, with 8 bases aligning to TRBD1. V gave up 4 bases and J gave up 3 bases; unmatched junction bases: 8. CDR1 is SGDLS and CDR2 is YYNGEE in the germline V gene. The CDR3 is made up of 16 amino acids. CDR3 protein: CASSPGQGNANEKLFF. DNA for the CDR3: TGTGCCAGCAGCCCCGGACAGGGCAATGCTAATGAAAAACTGTTTTTT.

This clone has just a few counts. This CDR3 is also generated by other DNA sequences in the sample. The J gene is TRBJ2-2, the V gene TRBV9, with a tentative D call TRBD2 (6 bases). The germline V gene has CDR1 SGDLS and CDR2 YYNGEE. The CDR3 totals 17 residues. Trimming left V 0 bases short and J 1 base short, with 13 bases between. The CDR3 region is CASSVAGGLRNTGELFF. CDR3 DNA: TGTGCCAGCAGCGTAGCTGGGGGACTTAGGAACACCGGGGAGCTGTTTTTT.

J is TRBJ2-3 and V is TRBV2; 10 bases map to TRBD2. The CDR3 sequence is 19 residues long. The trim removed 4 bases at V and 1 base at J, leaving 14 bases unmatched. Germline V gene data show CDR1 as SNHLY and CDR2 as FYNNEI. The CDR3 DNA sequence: TGTGCCAGCAGTGCTGTTGGACTAGCGGCCCCCGGAGGCACAGATACGCAGTATTTT. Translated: CASSAVGLAAPGGTDTQYF.

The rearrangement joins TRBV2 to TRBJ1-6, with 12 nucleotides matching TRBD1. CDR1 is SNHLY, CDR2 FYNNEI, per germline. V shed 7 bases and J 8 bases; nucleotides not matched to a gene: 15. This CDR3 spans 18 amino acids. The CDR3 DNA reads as TGTGCCAGCACCCGAGGAAGGGGACAGGGGGCGCGAGATTCACCCCTCCACTTT. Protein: CASTRGRGQGARDSPLHF.

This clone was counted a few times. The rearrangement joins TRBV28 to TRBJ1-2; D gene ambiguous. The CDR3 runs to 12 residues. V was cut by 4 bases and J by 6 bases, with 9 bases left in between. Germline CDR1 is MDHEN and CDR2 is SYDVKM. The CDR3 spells CASSSQRDGYTF. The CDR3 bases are TGTGCCAGCAGTTCCCAGCGCGATGGCTACACCTTC.

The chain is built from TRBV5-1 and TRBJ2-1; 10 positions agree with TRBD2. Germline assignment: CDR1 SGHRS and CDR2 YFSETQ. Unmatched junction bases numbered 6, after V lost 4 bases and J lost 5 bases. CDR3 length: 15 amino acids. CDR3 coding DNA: TGCGCCAGCAGCCTAGGGACTAGCGAAAACAATGAGCAGTTCTTC. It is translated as CASSLGTSENNEQFF.

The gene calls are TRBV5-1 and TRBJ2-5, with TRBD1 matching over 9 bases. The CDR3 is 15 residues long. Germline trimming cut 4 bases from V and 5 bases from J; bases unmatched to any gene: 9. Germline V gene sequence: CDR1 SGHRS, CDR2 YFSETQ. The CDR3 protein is CASSVTTGGGETQYF. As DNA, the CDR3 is TGCGCCAGCAGCGTCACCACAGGGGGCGGTGAGACCCAGTACTTC.

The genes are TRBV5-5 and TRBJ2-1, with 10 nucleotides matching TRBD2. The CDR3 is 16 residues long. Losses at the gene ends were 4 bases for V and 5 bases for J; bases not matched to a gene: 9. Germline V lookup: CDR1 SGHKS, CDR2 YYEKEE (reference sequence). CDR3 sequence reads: CASSTLAGVLNNEQFF. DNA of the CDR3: TGTGCCAGCAGCACCCTAGCGGGAGTGTTAAACAATGAGCAGTTCTTC.

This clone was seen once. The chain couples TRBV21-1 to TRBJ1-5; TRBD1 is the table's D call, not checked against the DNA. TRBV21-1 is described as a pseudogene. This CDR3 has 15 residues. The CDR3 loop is CASSRDRGWNQPQHF. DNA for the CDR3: TGTGCCAGCAGCCGGGACAGGGGGTGGAATCAGCCCCAGCATTTT.